A single sample is the source of the 9 T cell receptor beta chains below, sequenced in a study of OX40 agonist ivuxolimab in advanced cancers. TCRdb's copy holds only in-frame clones and misses some; the assay was immunoSEQ multiplex PCR. Here the sample spans about 68,000 clones, 83% being singletons. Sequencing used CD4+ or CD8+ T cells sorted from blood, obtained in a trial of the OX40 agonist ivuxolimab. These receptors came from an adult with an advanced solid tumor such as melanoma, head and neck, liver or kidney cancer.

This chain uses TRBV6-1 with TRBJ2-5, with no clear D. Trimming cost V 0 bases and J 8 bases, with 13 bases left between them. This CDR3 comprises 14 residues. Germline V gives CDR1 MNHNS, CDR2 SASEGT. The CDR3 here is CASSEARHLATQYF. The CDR3 bases are TGTGCCAGCAGTGAAGCACGACATTTAGCAACCCAGTACTTC.

J is TRBJ1-1 and V is TRBV2; 10 bases map to TRBD1. The V and J ends lost 7 bases and 6 bases, in that order; junction bases with no gene match: 11. The CDR3 is made up of 15 amino acids. The germline V gene has CDR1 SNHLY and CDR2 FYNNEI. The CDR3 region has the DNA TGTGCCAGCACCCTGACCTCGGACAGGGGGGCTGAAGCTTTCTTT. The encoded protein is CASTLTSDRGAEAFF.

The V call is TRBV6-5, the J call TRBJ2-5, with D hard to call. Germline lookup yields CDR1 MNHEY and CDR2 SVGAGI. This CDR3 comprises 13 residues. The V and J ends lost 3 bases and 6 bases respectively, with 11 bases between them. The CDR3 is CASSYTVLQTQYF. CDR3 in DNA: TGTGCCAGCAGTTATACCGTTCTTCAGACCCAGTACTTC.

This sequence joins TRBV7-9 and TRBJ2-2; no firm D call. V dropped 3 bases and J dropped 7 bases, with 9 bases sitting between them. Looked up from germline, CDR1 is SEHNR and CDR2 is FQNEAQ (reference sequence). The CDR3 has 13 residues. The CDR3 nucleotides read TGTGCCAGCAGCTTCGGGTGGAGCGGGGAGCTGTTTTTT. Translating gives CASSFGWSGELFF.

This chain joins TRBV14 and TRBJ1-6; D unresolved. CDR1 SGHDN and CDR2 FVKESK come from the germline V gene. This CDR3 spans 14 amino acids. V lost 0 bases and J lost 10, with 10 bases in between. The CDR3 coding sequence is TGTGCCAGCAGCCAAGATCAGGTCTGGTCACCCCTCCACTTT. As protein: CASSQDQVWSPLHF.

The chain recombines TRBV27 with TRBJ1-6, with D possibly being TRBD1 (5 bases). This CDR3 spans 15 amino acids. CDR1 and CDR2 (germline): MNHEY, SMNVEV (reference sequence). V was pared by 4 bases and J by 7 bases, with 14 bases between. CDR3 sequence: CASSSEGRWNSPLHF. CDR3 coding DNA: TGTGCCAGCAGTTCCGAGGGACGTTGGAATTCACCCCTCCACTTT.

The chain carries TRBV10-3 and TRBJ2-3, with 9 positions matching TRBD2. The CDR3 has 15 amino acids. Germline V CDR1 and CDR2: ENHRY, SYGVKD. The V segment lost 6 bases and the J segment 0 bases; nucleotides outside the gene matches: 4. As DNA, the CDR3 is TGTGCCATCAGCCCAGCGGGGGGTAGCACAGATACGCAGTATTTT. Residues: CAISPAGGSTDTQYF.

This chain links TRBV5-6 with TRBJ1-6, with D perhaps matching TRBD1 (5 bases). The CDR3 is 17 residues long. Per the germline V gene, CDR1 is SGHDT and CDR2 is YYEEEE. Between the trimmed V and J ends, which lost 3 bases and 8 bases, there was a span of 21 bases. The CDR3 DNA follows: TGTGCCAGCAGCTCGGCGATGGGGGGTAGGGGATATTCACCCCTCCACTTT. Translation: CASSSAMGGRGYSPLHF.

The V and J genes are TRBV18 and TRBJ1-5, with D maybe TRBD1 (6 bases). Germline V gene sequence: CDR1 KGHSH, CDR2 LQKENI. The CDR3 length is 15 residues. V was trimmed by 3 bases and J by 7 bases, leaving 16 bases between them. CDR3 protein: CASSPSTGRKQPQHF. In DNA, the CDR3 is TGTGCCAGCTCACCCTCAACAGGGCGGAAGCAGCCCCAGCATTTT.